These T cell receptor beta chains were read from a single sample in a study of CD8 T cells in ankylosing spondylitis. MiXCR, run by TCRdb on the 5' RACE reads, gives a single entry per CDR3 protein. The sample records around 140,000 distinct CDR3 sequences, over 9.5% being singletons. The sample was blood, either unsorted or a sorted T cell fraction (not recorded which). The receptor source for this set is a female donor with ankylosing spondylitis or in good health (not recorded which). The CDR3 runs from the conserved cysteine through the conserved F or W. D genes are given only for firm matches. Rows may omit the clone size; those that give it use once, few, many or a size class.

clone size | J gene | D gene | V gene | CDR3 DNA | CDR3 protein
many | TRBJ2-3 | NA | TRBV20-1 | TGCAGTGCTAGAGATCAAGCTAGCTCAGATACGCAGTATTTT | CSARDQASSDTQYF
many | TRBJ1-2 | TRBD1 | TRBV11-2 | TGTGCCAGCAGCTTGGGACAGGCCTATGGCTACACCTTC | CASSLGQAYGYTF
NA | TRBJ2-2 | NA | TRBV12-3/TRBV12-4 | TGTGCCAGCAGACCGACAGTAACCACCGGGGAGCTGTTTTTT | CASRPTVTTGELFF
many | TRBJ2-2 | NA | TRBV5-5 | TGTGCCAGCAGCTCACGGGCACTTTCCACCGGGGAGCTGTTTTTT | CASSSRALSTGELFF
NA | TRBJ2-7 | NA | TRBV29-1 | TGCAGCGTTGATGACGGGGCCCCCTACGAGCAGTACTTC | CSVDDGAPYEQYF
NA | TRBJ2-6 | NA | TRBV7-3 | TGTGCCAGCAGCAACGGTGACTCTGGGGCCAACGTCCTGACTTTC | CASSNGDSGANVLTF
many | TRBJ1-4 | NA | TRBV12-3/TRBV12-4 | TGTGCCAGCAGCGCTCCCGTATGGGGCGAAAAACTGTTTTTT | CASSAPVWGEKLFF
many | TRBJ2-3 | NA | TRBV7-3 | TGTGCCAGCAGCCTCCAGGGATCTGATACGCAGTATTTT | CASSLQGSDTQYF
NA | TRBJ2-1 | TRBD2 | TRBV12-5 | TGTGCTAGTGGTTTGGTACCCTCTCCGATAGCGGGAGGTACCAATGAGCAGTTCTTC | CASGLVPSPIAGGTNEQFF
many | TRBJ2-3 | TRBD1 | TRBV6-4 | TGTGCCAGCAGTGACAGGGGGCAGGAGACAGATACGCAGTATTTT | CASSDRGQETDTQYF
many | TRBJ1-3 | NA | TRBV5-1 | TGCGCCAGCAGCTTGGCACCTCGAGGGGAAGCTGGAAACACCATATATTTT | CASSLAPRGEAGNTIYF
many | TRBJ2-3 | NA | TRBV12-3/TRBV12-4 | TGTGCCAGCAGCACCGGGAGCCCAGATACGCAGTATTTT | CASSTGSPDTQYF
many | TRBJ1-1 | NA | TRBV12-3/TRBV12-4 | TGTGCCAGCGCCAACCGCGGTGAAGCTTTCTTT | CASANRGEAFF
many | TRBJ1-2 | NA | TRBV30 | TGTGCCTGGAGTCGGGTTAACTATGGCTACACCTTC | CAWSRVNYGYTF
few | TRBJ2-7 | NA | TRBV27 | TGTGCCAGCAGTTACCGCAGCTCCTACGAGCAGTACTTC | CASSYRSSYEQYF
few | TRBJ2-7 | NA | TRBV2 | TGTGCCAGCAGTGTAATGAAGGGGCAGTACTTC | CASSVMKGQYF
few | TRBJ2-2 | TRBD2 | TRBV29-1 | TGCAGCGTTCCCCAGAGCGGGAGGGCCAGCACCGGGGAGCTGTTTTTT | CSVPQSGRASTGELFF
few | TRBJ2-2 | TRBD1 | TRBV5-4 | TGTGCCAGCAGAACCGACAGGGTAAACACCGGGGAGCTGTTTTTT | CASRTDRVNTGELFF
many | TRBJ2-2 | NA | TRBV28 | TGTGCCAGCCATCCCCCGTTAGTGGCCGGGGAGCTGTTTTTT | CASHPPLVAGELFF
many | TRBJ2-1 | TRBD2 | TRBV12-3/TRBV12-4 | TGTGCCAGCAGTTTACCCAGGACTAGCGGGGGGCAGATGTACAATGAGCAGTTCTTC | CASSLPRTSGGQMYNEQFF
many | TRBJ1-1 | NA | TRBV20-1 | TGCAGTGCTAGGGGGAACACTGAAGCTTTCTTT | CSARGNTEAFF
many | TRBJ2-1 | NA | TRBV27 | TGTGCCAGCAGTTATTTAGGGGGGTTCTTC | CASSYLGGFF
many | TRBJ2-2 | TRBD2 | TRBV24-1 | TGTGCCGCCGTCGGGGGGGCCCGGACCGGGGAGCTGTTTTTT | CAAVGGARTGELFF
few | TRBJ2-3 | NA | TRBV5-1 | TGCGCCAGCAGCTTGGCGGGAAGGAGCACAGATACGCAGTATTTT | CASSLAGRSTDTQYF
NA | TRBJ2-3 | NA | TRBV12-3/TRBV12-4 | TGTGCCAGCAGTTTAGGGCATGCTGGGGCAGATACGCAGTATTTT | CASSLGHAGADTQYF
many | TRBJ1-1 | NA | TRBV3-1 | TGTGCCAGCAGGCAGCAGCGCGGGGGTGGGAGAGCTTTCTTT | CASRQQRGGGRAFF
many | TRBJ1-2 | NA | TRBV29-1 | TGCAGCGTTGTAAGACAGAAGGATTATTTTGGCTATGGCTACACCTTC | CSVVRQKDYFGYGYTF
few | TRBJ1-2 | TRBD1 | TRBV6-2/TRBV6-3 | TGTGCCAGCAGTCCCAAGGGGACAGGGCTCTATGGCTACACCTTC | CASSPKGTGLYGYTF
many | TRBJ1-1 | NA | TRBV5-1 | TGCGCCAGCAGCTTGGGGGCCCAGAACACTGAAGCTTTCTTT | CASSLGAQNTEAFF
few | TRBJ2-7 | NA | TRBV6-2/TRBV6-3 | TGTGCCAGCACCTCCGGCCGCGCCGCTTCCTACGAGCAGTACTTC | CASTSGRAASYEQYF
few | TRBJ1-2 | TRBD1 | TRBV11-2 | TGTGCCAGCAGCTTAGATTCCCGGACAGGGGGATCTGGCTACACCTTC | CASSLDSRTGGSGYTF
many | TRBJ2-7 | NA | TRBV21-1 | TGTGCCAGCAAGAAGACAGGGTTGGGGTCCTACGAGCAGTACTTC | CASKKTGLGSYEQYF
many | TRBJ2-5 | TRBD2 | TRBV20-1 | TGCAGTGCCGATTCGACTAGCGGGACCCAAGAGACCCAGTACTTC | CSADSTSGTQETQYF
NA | TRBJ2-5 | NA | TRBV18 | TGTGCCAGCTCACCTTGGACGGCCCGGGTAGAGACCCAGTACTTC | CASSPWTARVETQYF
NA | TRBJ2-2 | NA | TRBV28 | TGTGCCAGCAGTCGAGAGCCCAGGGGAGCCGGGGAGCTGTTTTTT | CASSREPRGAGELFF
many | TRBJ1-2 | NA | TRBV20-1 | TGCAGTGCCGTACAGGAATGGTATGGCTACACCTTC | CSAVQEWYGYTF
many | TRBJ2-2 | NA | TRBV20-1 | TGCAGTGCTGTTAGCGGATTAAACACCGGGGAGCTGTTTTTT | CSAVSGLNTGELFF
many | TRBJ2-1 | NA | TRBV4-2 | TGTGCCAGCAGCCAGGAGGGGCATGGGTACAATGAGCAGTTCTTC | CASSQEGHGYNEQFF
many | TRBJ1-6 | NA | TRBV5-1 | TGCGCCAGCAGCCAGGACAGAGGACCCCTCCACTTT | CASSQDRGPLHF
NA | TRBJ2-1 | NA | TRBV19 | TGTGCCAGTAGTAAAGAAAGCTCCTACAATGAGCAGTTCTTC | CASSKESSYNEQFF
many | TRBJ2-1 | TRBD2 | TRBV2 | TGTGCCAGCTCAGCTAGCGGGGGGAATATTAAGTCCTACAATGAGCAGTTCTTC | CASSASGGNIKSYNEQFF
few | TRBJ2-6 | TRBD1 | TRBV5-1 | TGCGCCAGCAGCTTATTCGGGACAGTGGGAAACTCTGGGGCCAACGTCCTGACTTTC | CASSLFGTVGNSGANVLTF
many | TRBJ1-2 | NA | TRBV12-3/TRBV12-4 | TGTGCCAGCACAATAGGCCCTGGGGGTGGGTATGGCTACACCTTC | CASTIGPGGGYGYTF
many | TRBJ2-7 | NA | TRBV4-1 | TGCGCCAGCAGCCAGGGGGGACTTAGCTCCTACGAGCAGTACTTC | CASSQGGLSSYEQYF
many | TRBJ1-1 | NA | TRBV29-1 | TGCAGCGTCGGAACACCGATGAACACTGAAGCTTTCTTT | CSVGTPMNTEAFF
few | TRBJ2-3 | NA | TRBV20-1 | TGCAGTGCTACCGTGCAGGGTTTGGATACGCAGTATTTT | CSATVQGLDTQYF
many | TRBJ2-3 | NA | TRBV10-3 | TGTGCCATCAGTGAGTCGAGCAACGACTTAGATACGCAGTATTTT | CAISESSNDLDTQYF
many | TRBJ1-1 | NA | TRBV12-3/TRBV12-4 | TGTGCCAGCACTCTTCTGAACACTGAAGCTTTCTTT | CASTLLNTEAFF
many | TRBJ2-2 | NA | TRBV5-1 | TGCGCCAGCAGCACCAGACAGGACCCCACCGGAGTGGAGCTGTTTTTT | CASSTRQDPTGVELFF
NA | TRBJ1-4 | NA | TRBV20-1 | TGCAGTGCCGAGAGGGGGGGAGGAGAAAAACTGTTTTTT | CSAERGGGEKLFF
many | TRBJ2-1 | NA | TRBV20-1 | TGCAGTGCTAAACATGAGGGGGGGCGGTATGAGCAGTTCTTC | CSAKHEGGRYEQFF
many | TRBJ2-5 | TRBD1 | TRBV20-1 | TGCAGTGCTAGGGGCCGACAGGGGGTATTAGAGACCCAGTACTTC | CSARGRQGVLETQYF
few | TRBJ2-1 | NA | TRBV7-8 | TGTGCCAGCAGCGTAGACTCGCTCAATGAGCAGTTCTTC | CASSVDSLNEQFF
few | TRBJ2-1 | NA | TRBV18 | TGTGCCAGTGTTGGGGCCCCCTATGAGCAGTTCTTC | CASVGAPYEQFF